The 25 T cell receptor beta chains reported below all come from one sample, sequenced in a study of OX40 agonist ivuxolimab in advanced cancers. TCRdb's copy holds only in-frame clones and misses some; the assay was immunoSEQ multiplex PCR. The sample lists roughly 86,000 clones, about 93% seen once, with 1.1% in the top ten. Here the sequenced sample was CD4+ or CD8+ T cells sorted from blood, taken in a trial of the OX40 agonist ivuxolimab. All receptors come from an adult with an advanced solid tumor such as melanoma, head and neck, liver or kidney cancer.

This sequence joins TRBV27 and TRBJ1-1; D gene unclear. Per the germline V gene, CDR1 is MNHEY and CDR2 is SMNVEV (reference sequence). The CDR3 totals 11 residues. V was shortened by 8 bases and J by 5 bases, with 9 bases between the two germline ends. The chain's CDR3 is CASQKGTEAFF. The CDR3 region has the DNA TGTGCCAGCCAAAAAGGGACTGAAGCTTTCTTT.

The V gene is TRBV30, the J gene TRBJ2-3, with D possibly being TRBD1 (5 bases). The V end was cut by 3 bases, the J end by 10 bases, with 14 bases between. The CDR3 sequence is 12 residues long. Germline CDR1 is GTSNPN and CDR2 is SVGIG (reference sequence). The CDR3: CAWRLPGWAQYF. The CDR3 nucleotides read TGTGCCTGGAGATTACCAGGGTGGGCGCAGTATTTT.

This clone was recorded a few times. V gene TRBV4-1 combines with J gene TRBJ1-2; D is undetermined. This CDR3 region has 15 residues. V lost 1 base and J lost 8, with 17 bases in between. Germline assignment: CDR1 MGHRA and CDR2 YSYEKL. This CDR3 is CASSQVGEGRPGYTF. CDR3 nucleotide sequence: TGCGCCAGCAGCCAAGTTGGAGAAGGTCGTCCCGGCTACACCTTC.

The chain recombines TRBV18 with TRBJ2-7; 9 bases map to TRBD2. V dropped 0 bases and J dropped 2; count of bases not matched to a gene: 2. Germline values: CDR1 KGHSH, CDR2 LQKENI. This CDR3 contains 15 residues. CDR3 sequence: CASSPPAGGTYEQYF. DNA of the CDR3: TGTGCCAGCTCACCACCGGCGGGAGGGACCTACGAGCAGTACTTC.

The chain uses TRBV2 and TRBJ1-5; D remains ambiguous. Germline V gene data show CDR1 as SNHLY and CDR2 as FYNNEI. V was trimmed by 7 bases and J by 2 bases, leaving 12 bases between them. This CDR3 spans 14 amino acids. In DNA form, the CDR3 reads TGTGCCAGCAACGCCAACATAGGCAATCAGCCCCAGCATTTT. Residues: CASNANIGNQPQHF.

The chain links TRBV28 to TRBJ1-1; 7 bases match TRBD1. The CDR3 is 13 residues long. Trimming at V came to 7 bases and at J to 11 bases, leaving 13 bases not matched to a gene. Germline V gives CDR1 MDHEN, CDR2 SYDVKM. As DNA, the CDR3 is TGTGCCAGCACCTCCTGGCCAGGGGGTGAGGCTTTCTTT. Translating it yields CASTSWPGGEAFF.

V and J are TRBV5-1 and TRBJ2-7; D ambiguous. V was shortened by 1 base and J by 5 bases, with 16 bases between the two germline ends. Looked up from germline, CDR1 is SGHRS and CDR2 is YFSETQ. This CDR3 region has 15 residues. The CDR3, as DNA: TGCGCCAGCAGCTTGAGTGGCAGGCGGCTCGACGAGCAGTACTTC. Translating it yields CASSLSGRRLDEQYF.

This rearrangement joins TRBV5-1 to TRBJ2-2; 7 bases are shared with TRBD2. The germline CDR1 and CDR2 sequences are SGHRS and YFSETQ. Trimming removed 7 bases from V and 7 bases from J; junction bases left unmatched: 7. This CDR3 has 13 amino acids. The CDR3 region is CASAGVNIGELFF. DNA of the CDR3: TGCGCCAGCGCGGGAGTCAATATCGGGGAGCTGTTTTTT.

The chain joins TRBV6-5 to TRBJ2-7; the D gene is possibly TRBD1 (7 bases). Germline V gives CDR1 MNHEY, CDR2 SVGAGI. This CDR3 region has 12 residues. The V gene lost 5 bases and the J gene lost 6 bases, with 11 bases spanning the gap. CDR3 sequence: CASSHQGGEQYF. Written as DNA, the CDR3 is TGTGCCAGCAGTCACCAGGGGGGCGAGCAGTACTTC.

In its sample, this clone was seen once. The chain recombines TRBV5-6 with TRBJ2-3, with 8 bases matching TRBD2. V was clipped by 0 bases and J by 3 bases; unmatched bases: 6. The CDR3 covers 16 residues. Germline values: CDR1 SGHDT, CDR2 YYEEEE. The CDR3: CASSLVAGGRTDTQYF. The CDR3 nucleotides read TGTGCCAGCAGCTTGGTTGCGGGGGGCAGGACAGATACGCAGTATTTT.

The chain employs TRBV7-2 and TRBJ2-2; D is ambiguous. Trimming cost V 3 bases and J 7 bases, with 9 bases left between them. Germline assignment: CDR1 SGHTA and CDR2 FQGNSA. The CDR3 extends over 13 amino acids. The CDR3 DNA is TGTGCCAGCAGCTTTATGGCTGGCGGGGAGCTGTTTTTT. Translating it yields CASSFMAGGELFF.

This chain connects TRBV18 to TRBJ2-7, with no clear D. The germline V gene encodes CDR1 KGHSH and CDR2 LQKENI. The CDR3 is 13 amino acids. Trimming took off 1 base at V and 1 base at J, with 5 bases between the two ends. The CDR3 region is CASSPQESYEQYF. The CDR3 DNA follows: TGTGCCAGCTCACCACAGGAGTCCTACGAGCAGTACTTC.

The V call is TRBV5-1, the J call TRBJ2-2, with 15 bases aligning to TRBD2. V gave up 4 bases and J gave up 6 bases; unmatched junction bases: 4. Germline V gene sequence: CDR1 SGHRS, CDR2 YFSETQ. This CDR3 has 16 residues. The chain's CDR3 is CASSEGLAGGPGELFF. As DNA, the CDR3 is TGCGCCAGCAGCGAGGGACTAGCGGGAGGCCCCGGGGAGCTGTTTTTT. Together with reference TRBV5-1 and TRBJ2-2, the CDR3 gives the full variable domain: KAGVTQTPRYLIKTRGQQVTLSCSPISGHRSVSWYQQTPGQGLQFLFEYFSETQRNKGNFPGRFSGRQFSNSRSEMNVSTLELGDSALYLCASSEGLAGGPGELFFGEGSRLTVL.

As concerns this clone: This same CDR3 is encoded by further DNA sequences in the sample. The chain recombines TRBV6-5 with TRBJ1-1, with D unresolved. Germline assignment: CDR1 MNHEY and CDR2 SVGAGI. The ends were cut back, 2 bases at V and 0 bases at J, with 7 bases in the middle. The CDR3 runs to 14 residues. The CDR3 spells CASSYAGMNTEAFF. The CDR3 DNA follows: TGTGCCAGCAGTTACGCAGGCATGAACACTGAAGCTTTCTTT.

This sequence joins TRBV27 and TRBJ2-5; TRBD2 aligns across 8 bases. The CDR3 consists of 14 residues. CDR1 MNHEY and CDR2 SMNVEV come from the germline V gene (reference sequence). Trimming at V came to 5 bases and at J to 5 bases, leaving 7 bases not matched to a gene. In DNA form, the CDR3 reads TGTGCCAGCAGTCATAGCGGGGTGGGGGAGACCCAGTACTTC. Translation gives CASSHSGVGETQYF.

The rearrangement uses TRBV19 and TRBJ2-1; 7 nucleotides agree with TRBD2. CDR1 is LNHDA and CDR2 is SQIVND in the germline V gene (reference sequence). The CDR3 runs to 13 residues. The V segment lost 10 bases and the J segment 7 bases; nucleotides outside the gene matches: 10. The CDR3 reads CATGGGRGNEQFF. In nucleotides, the CDR3 is TGTGCCACCGGAGGAGGGAGGGGTAATGAGCAGTTCTTC.

The chain carries TRBV28 and TRBJ2-7; 7 bases are shared with TRBD2. Germline V gene data show CDR1 as MDHEN and CDR2 as SYDVKM. This CDR3 is built from 13 residues. Trimming took 10 bases from V and 2 from J; bases not matched to a gene: 8. The CDR3 nucleotides are TGTGCCACCGAAGGACTAGGGGCCTACGAGCAGTACTTC. Translated: CATEGLGAYEQYF.

V gene TRBV28 combines with J gene TRBJ1-1, with unresolved D. The CDR3 spans 14 residues. CDR1 MDHEN and CDR2 SYDVKM come from the germline V gene. With 2 bases removed from V and 1 base from J, the gap between germline ends came to 8 bases. The CDR3 is CASSLVQQNTEAFF. CDR3 DNA: TGTGCCAGCAGTTTAGTGCAGCAGAACACTGAAGCTTTCTTT. Based on the CDR3 plus reference TRBV28 and TRBJ1-1, the full variable domain is DVKVTQSSRYLVKRTGEKVFLECVQDMDHENMFWYRQDPGLGLRLIYFSYDVKMKEKGDIPEGYSVSREKKERFSLILESASTNQTSMYLCASSLVQQNTEAFFGQGTRLTVV.

The V call is TRBV6-5, the J call TRBJ1-1; a weak D match, TRBD1 (6 bases). This CDR3 comprises 13 residues. Germline values: CDR1 MNHEY, CDR2 SVGAGI. The V and J ends lost 4 bases and 8 bases respectively, with 14 bases between them. This CDR3 reads CASSSGDGREAFF. The CDR3 DNA reads as TGTGCCAGCAGTTCAGGGGACGGACGAGAAGCTTTCTTT.

This sequence joins TRBV28 and TRBJ1-2; 7 bases agree with TRBD1. This CDR3 is built from 17 residues. Germline loops: CDR1 MDHEN, CDR2 SYDVKM. The V and J ends lost 7 bases and 7 bases, in that order; junction bases with no gene match: 21. The CDR3 protein is CASTPSQGDSAFSGYTF. The DNA of the CDR3 is TGTGCCAGCACCCCATCGCAGGGGGACTCGGCTTTCTCTGGCTACACCTTC.

The V and J genes are TRBV5-1 and TRBJ2-1; TRBD2 agrees at 12 bases. The CDR3 totals 16 residues. Germline loops: CDR1 SGHRS, CDR2 YFSETQ. J lost 3 bases, V lost 4 bases, and 5 bases had no gene match. The CDR3 DNA is TGCGCCAGCAGCCTTTCGACTAGCGGGAGCTACAATGAGCAGTTCTTC. Translated: CASSLSTSGSYNEQFF.

The J gene is TRBJ2-4, the V gene TRBV19; TRBD1 aligns across 7 bases. The germline CDR1 and CDR2 sequences are LNHDA and SQIVND (reference sequence). V shed 5 bases, J shed 9 bases, and the junction held 4 bases outside the gene matches. The CDR3 consists of 12 residues. The CDR3 spells CASSSQGSIQYF. CDR3 in DNA: TGTGCCAGTAGTTCACAGGGGAGCATTCAGTACTTC.

This chain joins TRBV11-2 and TRBJ2-5; 7 nucleotides match TRBD2. The CDR3 totals 13 residues. Germline loops: CDR1 SGHAT, CDR2 FQNNGV. Losses at the gene ends were 5 bases for V and 4 bases for J; bases not matched to a gene: 4. The CDR3 is CASSTGLVETQYF. The CDR3 DNA follows: TGTGCCAGCAGCACCGGACTAGTAGAGACCCAGTACTTC.

The genes are TRBV6-1 and TRBJ2-2; 10 positions match TRBD2. In germline, CDR1 is MNHNS, CDR2 SASEGT. With 2 bases clipped from V and 0 bases from J, the junction kept 6 bases outside the gene matches. The CDR3 has 18 amino acids. For the CDR3, the DNA is TGTGCCAGCAGTGAACATGGACTAGCGGCAGCGAACACCGGGGAGCTGTTTTTT. This sequence encodes CASSEHGLAAANTGELFF.

The chain carries TRBV6-1 and TRBJ1-5; D not resolved. This CDR3 is 16 amino acids long. V was clipped by 0 bases and J by 5 bases, with 14 bases between them. In germline, CDR1 is MNHNS, CDR2 SASEGT. In DNA, the CDR3 is TGTGCCAGCAGTGAAGCTGGGCAGGTTAACCATCAGCCCCAGCATTTT. Translating it yields CASSEAGQVNHQPQHF.